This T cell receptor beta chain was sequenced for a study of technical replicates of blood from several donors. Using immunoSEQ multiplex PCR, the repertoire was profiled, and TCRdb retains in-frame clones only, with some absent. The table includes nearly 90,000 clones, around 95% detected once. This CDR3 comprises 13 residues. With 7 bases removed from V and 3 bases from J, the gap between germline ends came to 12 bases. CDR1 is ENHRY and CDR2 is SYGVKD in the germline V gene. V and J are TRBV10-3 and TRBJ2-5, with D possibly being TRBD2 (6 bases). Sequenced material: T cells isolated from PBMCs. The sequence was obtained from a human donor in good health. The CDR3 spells CAIKERAEETQYF. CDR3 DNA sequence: TGTGCCATCAAGGAGCGGGCAGAAGAGACCCAGTACTTC.